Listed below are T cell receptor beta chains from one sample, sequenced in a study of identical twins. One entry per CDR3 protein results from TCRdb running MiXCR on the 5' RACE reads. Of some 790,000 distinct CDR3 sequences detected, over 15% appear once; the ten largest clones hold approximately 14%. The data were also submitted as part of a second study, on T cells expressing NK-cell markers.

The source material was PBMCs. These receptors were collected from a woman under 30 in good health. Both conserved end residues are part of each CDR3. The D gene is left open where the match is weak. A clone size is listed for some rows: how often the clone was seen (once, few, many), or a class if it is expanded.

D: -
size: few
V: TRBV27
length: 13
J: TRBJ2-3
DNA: TGTGCCAGCAGTTCCCGGGCGACAGATACGCAGTATTTT
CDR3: CASSSRATDTQYF

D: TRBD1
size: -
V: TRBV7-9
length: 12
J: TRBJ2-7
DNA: TGTGCCACCGGACAGGGTGAACACGAGCAGTACTTC
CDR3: CATGQGEHEQYF

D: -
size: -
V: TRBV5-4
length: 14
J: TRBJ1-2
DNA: TGTGCCAGCAGCGAGACAGGCTACAGCTATGGCTACACCTTC
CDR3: CASSETGYSYGYTF

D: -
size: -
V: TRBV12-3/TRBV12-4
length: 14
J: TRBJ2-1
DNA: TGTGCCAGCAGACCAGGCCAGGTATACAATGAGCAGTTCTTC
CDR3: CASRPGQVYNEQFF

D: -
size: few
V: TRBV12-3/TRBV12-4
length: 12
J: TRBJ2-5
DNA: TGTGCCAGCAGTTGGGTTTTGGAGACCCAGTACTTC
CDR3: CASSWVLETQYF

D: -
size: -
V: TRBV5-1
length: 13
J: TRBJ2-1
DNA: TGCGCCAGCAGGGGAGGAGGGTACAATGAGCAGTTCTTC
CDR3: CASRGGGYNEQFF

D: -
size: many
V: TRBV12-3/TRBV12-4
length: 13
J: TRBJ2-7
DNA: TGTGCCAGCATCGGGCCCCTGGAGGACGAGCAGTACTTC
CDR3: CASIGPLEDEQYF

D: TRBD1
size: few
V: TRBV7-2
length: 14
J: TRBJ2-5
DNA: TGTGCCAGCAGCCCCGACAGGGGGCCGGAGACCCAGTACTTC
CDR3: CASSPDRGPETQYF

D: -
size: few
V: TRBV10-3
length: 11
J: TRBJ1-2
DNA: TGTGCCATCAGTGAGTCAGATGGCTACACCTTC
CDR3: CAISESDGYTF

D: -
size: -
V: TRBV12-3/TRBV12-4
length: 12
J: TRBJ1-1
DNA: TGTGCCAGCAGTTTAGGGGGTCTTAAAGCTTTCTTT
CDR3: CASSLGGLKAFF

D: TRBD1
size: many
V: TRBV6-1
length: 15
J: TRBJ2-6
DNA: TGTGCCAGCAGAGACAGGGATGATGGGGCCAACGTCCTGACTTTC
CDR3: CASRDRDDGANVLTF

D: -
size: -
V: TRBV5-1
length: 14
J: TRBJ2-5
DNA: TGCGCCAGCAGCCTCCTGACGGGAAAAGAGACCCAGTACTTC
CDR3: CASSLLTGKETQYF

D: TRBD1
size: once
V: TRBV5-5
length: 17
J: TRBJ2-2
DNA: TGTGCCAGCAGCCCGCTTCGACAGGGGGCGCGCCCCGGGGAGCTGTTTTTT
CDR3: CASSPLRQGARPGELFF